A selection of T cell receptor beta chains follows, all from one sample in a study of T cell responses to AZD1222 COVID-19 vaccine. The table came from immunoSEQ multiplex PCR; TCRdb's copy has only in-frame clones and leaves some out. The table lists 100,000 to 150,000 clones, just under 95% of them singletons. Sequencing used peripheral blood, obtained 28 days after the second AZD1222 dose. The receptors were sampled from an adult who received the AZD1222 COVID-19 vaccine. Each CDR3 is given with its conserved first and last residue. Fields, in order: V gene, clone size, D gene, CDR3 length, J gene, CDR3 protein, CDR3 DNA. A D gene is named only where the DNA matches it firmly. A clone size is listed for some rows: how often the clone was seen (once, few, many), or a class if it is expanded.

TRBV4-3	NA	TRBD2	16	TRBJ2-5	CASSQGTSGSGETQYF	TGCGCCAGCAGCCAAGGGACTAGCGGGAGCGGCGAGACCCAGTACTTC
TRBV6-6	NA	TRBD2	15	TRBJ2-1	CASSQTSGRYNEQFF	TGTGCCAGCAGTCAGACTAGCGGGAGATACAATGAGCAGTTCTTC
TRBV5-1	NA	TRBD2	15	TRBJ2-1	CASNSLAGGNNEQFF	TGCGCCAGCAACTCACTAGCGGGAGGAAATAATGAGCAGTTCTTC
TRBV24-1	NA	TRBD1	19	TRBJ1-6	CATPDKTGVQGSYNSPLHF	TGTGCCACCCCCGATAAGACAGGGGTACAGGGCTCCTATAATTCACCCCTCCACTTT
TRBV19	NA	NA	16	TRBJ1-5	CASRTTAGFSNQPQHF	TGTGCCAGTAGAACCACGGCGGGTTTTAGCAATCAGCCCCAGCATTTT
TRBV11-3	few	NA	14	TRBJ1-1	CASSRTRSGTEAFF	TGTGCCAGCAGCCGGACTAGGTCAGGCACTGAAGCTTTCTTT
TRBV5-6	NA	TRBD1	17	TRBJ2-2	CASSFSLQQGANGELFF	TGTGCCAGCAGCTTTTCCCTCCAACAGGGGGCGAACGGGGAGCTGTTTTTT
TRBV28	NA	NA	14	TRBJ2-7	CASSPGRHSYEQYF	TGTGCCAGCAGCCCGGGACGGCACTCCTACGAGCAGTACTTC
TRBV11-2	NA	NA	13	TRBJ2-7	CASSLRALHEQYF	TGTGCCAGCAGCTTACGCGCTTTGCACGAGCAGTACTTC
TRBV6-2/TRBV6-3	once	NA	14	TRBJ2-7	CASSYGTASYEQYF	TGTGCCAGCAGTTACGGGACCGCGTCCTACGAGCAGTACTTC
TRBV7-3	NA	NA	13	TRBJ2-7	CASSLGNSYEQYF	TGTGCCAGCAGCTTAGGAAACTCTTACGAGCAGTACTTC
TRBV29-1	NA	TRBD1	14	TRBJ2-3	CSVQDRGRADTQYF	TGCAGCGTACAGGACAGGGGGCGAGCAGATACGCAGTATTTT
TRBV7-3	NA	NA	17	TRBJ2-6	CASSLRGGSSGANVLTF	TGTGCCAGCAGCTTAAGAGGCGGATCCTCTGGGGCCAACGTCCTGACTTTC
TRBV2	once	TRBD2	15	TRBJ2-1	CASSERGRARNEQFF	TGTGCCAGCAGTGAACGCGGGAGGGCCAGGAATGAGCAGTTCTTC
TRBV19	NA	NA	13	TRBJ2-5	CATRDFAQETQYF	TGTGCCACCCGGGACTTTGCTCAAGAGACCCAGTACTTC
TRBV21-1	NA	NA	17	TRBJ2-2	CASSKPPGPRLGGELFF	TGTGCCAGCAGCAAACCTCCGGGACCACGGCTCGGCGGGGAGCTGTTTTTT
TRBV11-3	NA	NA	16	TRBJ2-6	CASSNLRAPGANVLTF	TGTGCCAGCAGCAACCTCAGGGCCCCTGGGGCCAACGTCCTGACTTTC
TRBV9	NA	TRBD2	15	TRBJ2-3	CASSVAGLGTDTQYF	TGTGCCAGCAGCGTAGCCGGACTAGGAACAGATACGCAGTATTTT
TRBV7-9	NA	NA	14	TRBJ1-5	CASSLAQYNQPQHF	TGTGCCAGCAGCTTAGCACAGTATAATCAGCCCCAGCATTTT
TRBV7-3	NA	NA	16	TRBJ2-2	CASSPNGGGNTGELFF	TGTGCCAGCAGCCCCAATGGAGGGGGAAACACCGGGGAGCTGTTTTTT
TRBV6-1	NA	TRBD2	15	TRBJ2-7	CASSDPGGGSYEQYF	TGTGCCAGCAGTGATCCGGGGGGGGGCTCGTACGAGCAGTACTTC
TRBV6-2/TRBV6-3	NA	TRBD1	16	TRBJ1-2	CASSYGGQGANYGYTF	TGTGCCAGCAGTTACGGGGGACAGGGCGCGAACTATGGCTACACCTTC
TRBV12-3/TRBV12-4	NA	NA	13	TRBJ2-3	CASSLIPLGTQYF	TGTGCCAGCAGTTTAATACCACTGGGTACGCAGTATTTT
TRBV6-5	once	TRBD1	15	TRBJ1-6	CASSYSGTGNSPLHF	TGTGCCAGCAGTTACTCCGGGACAGGAAATTCACCCCTCCACTTT
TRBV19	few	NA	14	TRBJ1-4	CASSPQGKGEKLFF	TGTGCCAGTAGTCCTCAGGGGAAGGGTGAAAAACTGTTTTTT
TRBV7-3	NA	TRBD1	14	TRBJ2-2	CASSTDRGPGELFF	TGTGCCAGCAGCACGGACAGGGGCCCCGGGGAGCTGTTTTTT
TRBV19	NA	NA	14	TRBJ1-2	CASSGRDGDYGYTF	TGTGCCAGTAGTGGCCGGGACGGAGACTATGGCTACACCTTC
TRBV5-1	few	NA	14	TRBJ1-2	CASRSDSANYGYTF	TGCGCCAGCCGTTCGGACAGCGCTAACTATGGCTACACCTTC
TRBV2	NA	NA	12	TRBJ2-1	CASSEEGNEQFF	TGTGCCAGCAGTGAAGAAGGCAATGAGCAGTTCTTC
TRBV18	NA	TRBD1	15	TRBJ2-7	CASSPSTGGRYEQYF	TGTGCCAGCTCACCGTCGACAGGGGGTCGCTACGAGCAGTACTTC
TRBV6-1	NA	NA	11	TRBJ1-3	CASSEPGTIYF	TGTGCCAGCAGTGAGCCCGGCACCATATATTTT
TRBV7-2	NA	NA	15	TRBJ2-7	CASSLGSGSPYEQYF	TGTGCCAGCAGCTTAGGTTCTGGGAGCCCCTACGAGCAGTACTTC
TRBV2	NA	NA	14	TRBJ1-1	CASIIGPVNTEAFF	TGTGCCAGCATCATCGGACCGGTCAACACTGAAGCTTTCTTT
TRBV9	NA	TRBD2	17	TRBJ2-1	CASSASWTSGIDNEQFF	TGTGCCAGCAGCGCGAGTTGGACTAGCGGGATAGACAATGAGCAGTTCTTC
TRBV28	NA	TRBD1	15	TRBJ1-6	CASSFPDRVNSPLHF	TGTGCCAGCAGTTTTCCGGACAGGGTAAATTCACCCCTCCACTTT
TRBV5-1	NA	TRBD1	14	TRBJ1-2	CASSLEGAGYGYTF	TGCGCCAGCAGCTTGGAGGGGGCGGGCTATGGCTACACCTTC
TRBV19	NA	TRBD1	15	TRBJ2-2	CASRTGTANTGELFF	TGTGCCAGCCGGACCGGGACAGCGAACACCGGGGAGCTGTTTTTT
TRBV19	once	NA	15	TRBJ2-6	CASSPQGSGANVLTF	TGTGCCAGTAGTCCGCAGGGTTCTGGGGCCAACGTCCTGACTTTC
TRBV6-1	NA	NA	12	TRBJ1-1	CASSEPGPEAFF	TGTGCCAGCAGTGAACCGGGCCCTGAAGCTTTCTTT
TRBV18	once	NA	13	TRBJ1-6	CASSRADNSPLHF	TGTGCCAGCTCACGTGCCGATAATTCACCCCTCCACTTT
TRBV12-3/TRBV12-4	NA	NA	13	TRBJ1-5	CASSLRVDQPQHF	TGTGCCAGCAGTTTAAGGGTTGATCAGCCCCAGCATTTT
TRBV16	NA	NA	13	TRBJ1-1	CASSLYRDTEAFF	TGTGCCAGCAGCTTATACAGGGACACTGAAGCTTTCTTT
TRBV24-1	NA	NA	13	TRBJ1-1	CATSLHPYTEAFF	TGTGCCACCAGTCTCCACCCCTACACTGAAGCTTTCTTT
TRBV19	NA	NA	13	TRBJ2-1	CATKPGPRNEQFF	TGTGCCACTAAACCGGGACCACGAAATGAGCAGTTCTTC
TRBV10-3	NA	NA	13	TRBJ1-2	CAILGTSNYGYTF	TGTGCCATCCTTGGGACATCTAACTATGGCTACACCTTC
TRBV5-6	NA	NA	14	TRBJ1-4	CASSLQGVGEKLFF	TGTGCCAGCAGCTTACAGGGTGTGGGTGAAAAACTGTTTTTT
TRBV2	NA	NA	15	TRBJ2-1	CASSEVQSQSNEQFF	TGTGCCAGCAGTGAGGTCCAAAGTCAGTCCAATGAGCAGTTCTTC
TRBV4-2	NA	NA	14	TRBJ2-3	CASSPLAGPDTQYF	TGTGCCAGCAGCCCGCTAGCAGGTCCAGATACGCAGTATTTT
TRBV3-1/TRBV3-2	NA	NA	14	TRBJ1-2	CASSQDRASRGYTF	TGTGCCAGCAGCCAAGATCGGGCGTCGAGGGGCTACACCTTC
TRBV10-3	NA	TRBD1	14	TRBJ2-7	CAIRAGTGDYEQYF	TGTGCCATCAGGGCGGGGACAGGGGACTACGAGCAGTACTTC
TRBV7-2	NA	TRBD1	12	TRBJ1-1	CASSSRTGYWFF	TGTGCCAGCAGCTCGCGGACAGGGTATTGGTTCTTT
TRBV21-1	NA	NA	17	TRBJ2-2	CASSSSGIAPNTGELFF	TGTGCCAGCAGCAGCTCCGGAATAGCGCCGAACACCGGGGAGCTGTTTTTT
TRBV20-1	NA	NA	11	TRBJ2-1	CSANLYNEQFF	TGCAGTGCTAACCTGTACAATGAGCAGTTCTTC
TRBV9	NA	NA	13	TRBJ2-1	CASSVEGYNEQFF	TGTGCCAGCAGCGTAGAGGGCTACAATGAGCAGTTCTTC
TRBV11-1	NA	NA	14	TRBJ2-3	CASSSPLRTDTQYF	TGTGCCAGCAGCTCCCCCCTCAGGACAGATACGCAGTATTTT